Reported below is one T cell receptor beta chain. Its antigen is still unknown. This specimen comes from a study of cytomegalovirus exposure and HLA in healthy donors. This table comes from immunoSEQ multiplex PCR, and its TCRdb copy is limited to in-frame clones, with some not included. Seen here are 150,000 or so clones, about 90% observed once, and the top ten hold roughly 6.4%. The donors were part of the approximately 120-subject validation cohort, which stood apart from the 666-subject first cohort. Points from the study as a whole: Subsequent analysis found a tendency for first-cohort TCR clusters to co-occur within the 120 validation repertoires. The study found most TCR sequences rare, yet found some public TCRs in many donors. Confirmation in vitro established that three CMV-associated chains were specific for CMV antigens.

The sequence was collected from a woman younger than 45 in good health and CMV-seropositive. Sequenced sample: PBMCs.

In DNA, the CDR3 is TGCGCCAGCAGCGGCTCAATTCGCATGAGCGGGAGGGACAATGAGCAGTTCTTC. Protein: CASSGSIRMSGRDNEQFF. J is TRBJ2-1 and V is TRBV5-1, with 10 positions matching TRBD2. There are 18 residues in the CDR3. V shed 4 bases, J shed 5 bases, and the junction held 15 bases outside the gene matches. Germline V gene data show CDR1 as SGHRS and CDR2 as YFSETQ.